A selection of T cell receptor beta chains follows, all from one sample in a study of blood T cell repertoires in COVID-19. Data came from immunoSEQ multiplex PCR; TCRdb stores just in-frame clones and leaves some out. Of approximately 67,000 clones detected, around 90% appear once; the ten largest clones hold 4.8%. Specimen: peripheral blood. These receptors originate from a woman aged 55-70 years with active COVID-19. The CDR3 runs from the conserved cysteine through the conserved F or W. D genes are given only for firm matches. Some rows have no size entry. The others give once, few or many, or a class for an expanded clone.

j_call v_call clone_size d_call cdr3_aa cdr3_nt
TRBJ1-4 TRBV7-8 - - CASSLGVAFSEKLFF TGTGCCAGCAGCTTAGGAGTCGCCTTCTCGGAAAAACTGTTTTTT
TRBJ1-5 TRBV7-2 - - CASSNSGNQPQHF TGTGCCAGCAGCAACTCAGGGAATCAGCCCCAGCATTTT
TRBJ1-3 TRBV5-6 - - CASSLPPGSGNTIYF TGTGCCAGCAGCCTACCTCCGGGCTCTGGAAACACCATATATTTT
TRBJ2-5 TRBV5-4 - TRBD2 CASSLMLGLAGESETQYF TGTGCCAGCAGCTTGATGTTAGGACTAGCGGGAGAGAGCGAGACCCAGTACTTC
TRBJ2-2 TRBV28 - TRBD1 CASSAPGGRSGELFF TGTGCCAGCAGTGCTCCAGGGGGTAGGTCCGGGGAGCTGTTTTTT
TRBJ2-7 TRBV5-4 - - CASSLAVGGPYEQYF TGTGCCAGCAGCTTGGCGGTTGGCGGGCCCTACGAGCAGTACTTC
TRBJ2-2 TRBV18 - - CASSPNGPTGELFF TGTGCCAGCTCACCAAACGGTCCAACCGGGGAGCTGTTTTTT
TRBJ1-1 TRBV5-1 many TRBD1 CASSDPDPGQGAISPLNTEAFF TGCGCCAGCAGCGACCCGGACCCGGGACAGGGGGCCATTAGCCCGTTGAACACTGAAGCTTTCTTT
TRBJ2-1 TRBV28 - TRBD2 CASSTGLAVYNEQFF TGTGCCAGCAGCACGGGACTAGCGGTCTACAATGAGCAGTTCTTC
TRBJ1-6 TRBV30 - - CAWSVQGIRNSPLHF TGTGCCTGGAGTGTACAGGGTATTAGGAATTCACCCCTCCACTTT
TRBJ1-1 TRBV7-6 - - CASSQTGTSDTEAFF TGTGCCAGCAGCCAAACCGGGACATCGGACACTGAAGCTTTCTTT
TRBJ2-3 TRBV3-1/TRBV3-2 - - CASSRQAGGDTQYF TGTGCCAGCAGCCGTCAAGCCGGAGGAGATACGCAGTATTTT
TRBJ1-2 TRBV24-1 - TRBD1 CATSDFPTGEGYGYTF TGTGCCACCAGTGATTTCCCGACAGGGGAGGGCTATGGCTACACCTTC
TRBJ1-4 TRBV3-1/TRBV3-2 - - CASSHPVGVPTNEKLFF TGTGCCAGCAGCCACCCCGTGGGCGTTCCAACTAATGAAAAACTGTTTTTT
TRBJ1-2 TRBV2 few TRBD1 CASNRDRDHYGYTF TGTGCCAGCAATCGGGACAGGGATCACTATGGCTACACCTTC
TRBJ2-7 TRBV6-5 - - CASSYDSTSYEQYF TGTGCCAGCAGTTATGACAGTACCTCCTACGAGCAGTACTTC
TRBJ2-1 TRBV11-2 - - CASSYGGRNEQFF TGTGCCAGCAGTTACGGAGGCCGCAATGAGCAGTTCTTC
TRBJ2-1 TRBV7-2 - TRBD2 CASIVAGGPQYNEQFF TGTGCCAGCATCGTAGCGGGAGGGCCGCAGTACAATGAGCAGTTCTTC
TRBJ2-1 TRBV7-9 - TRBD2 CASSSWTSGRRDNEQFF TGTGCCAGCAGCTCTTGGACTAGCGGGAGGAGGGACAATGAGCAGTTCTTC
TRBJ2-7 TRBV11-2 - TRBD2 CASSLSRLARTYEQYF TGTGCCAGCAGCCTCTCGAGACTAGCGAGGACCTACGAGCAGTACTTC
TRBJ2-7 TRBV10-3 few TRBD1 CAISDRRDRGSSYEQYF TGTGCCATCAGTGACCGTCGGGACAGGGGGAGCTCCTACGAGCAGTACTTC
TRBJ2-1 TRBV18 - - CASSLRSGEQFF TGTGCCAGCTCACTCAGGAGCGGTGAGCAGTTCTTC
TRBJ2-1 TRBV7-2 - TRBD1 CASSLGLRGIAEQFF TGTGCCAGCAGCTTAGGCCTCAGGGGGATAGCTGAGCAGTTCTTC